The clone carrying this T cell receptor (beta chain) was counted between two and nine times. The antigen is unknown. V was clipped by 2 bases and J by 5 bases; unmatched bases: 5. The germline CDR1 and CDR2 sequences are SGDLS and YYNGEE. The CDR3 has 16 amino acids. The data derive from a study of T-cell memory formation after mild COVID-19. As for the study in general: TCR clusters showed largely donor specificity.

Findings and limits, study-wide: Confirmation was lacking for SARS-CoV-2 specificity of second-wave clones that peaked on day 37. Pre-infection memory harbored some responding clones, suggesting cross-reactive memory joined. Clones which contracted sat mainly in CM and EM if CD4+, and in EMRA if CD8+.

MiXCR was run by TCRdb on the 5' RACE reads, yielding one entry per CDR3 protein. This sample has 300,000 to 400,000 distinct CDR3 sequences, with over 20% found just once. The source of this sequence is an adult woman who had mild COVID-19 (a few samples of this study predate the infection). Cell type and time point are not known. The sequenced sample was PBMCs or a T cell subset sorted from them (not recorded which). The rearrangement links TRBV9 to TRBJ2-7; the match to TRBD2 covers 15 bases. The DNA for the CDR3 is TGTGCCAGCAGCGTCGGACTAGCGGGGGGGCATAACGAGCAGTACTTC. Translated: CASSVGLAGGHNEQYF.